The T cell receptor beta chain described here comes from a study of shared clonotypes between healthy human individuals. Only Caucasian adults living in Nashville, Tennessee served as donors. Deep-level assay runs were performed. Assay used: immunoSEQ multiplex PCR; TCRdb lists only in-frame clones, some missing. The table includes roughly 490,000 clones, approximately 79% detected once. The clonotype comes from a woman aged 40 to 50 in good health. Some clones in this sample may be carry-over from other donors' samples. Sequencing was carried out using PBMCs.

The chain's CDR3 is CASSDPRDRVNTGELFF. CDR3 sequence (DNA): TGTGCCAGCAGCGACCCCCGGGACAGGGTGAACACCGGGGAGCTGTTTTTT. This chain joins TRBV2 and TRBJ2-2, with 9 bases that match TRBD1. The CDR3 is 17 amino acids. J was trimmed by 1 base and V by 6 bases; bases with no gene match: 9. Looked up from germline, CDR1 is SNHLY and CDR2 is FYNNEI.